Below are 22 T cell receptor beta chains sequenced from a single sample in a study of blood T cells in healthy people across ages. A sample-barcoded 5' primer and a J-beta primer mix were used in a second PCR of roughly 6 to 11 cycles. TCRdb recomputed calls from the 5' RACE reads with MiXCR, one row per CDR3 protein. Among 1.4 million or so distinct CDR3 sequences listed, 40% to 45% were seen once. Material: blood. These receptors were collected from a woman aged 18-29 years in good health.

The genes are TRBV10-3 and TRBJ2-7; 8 nucleotides agree with TRBD1. Per germline, CDR1 ENHRY and CDR2 SYGVKD. This CDR3 is built from 13 residues. The trim removed 11 bases at V and 6 bases at J, leaving 12 bases unmatched. As DNA, the CDR3 is TGTGCCGTGGCAGGACAGGGAGCATCCGAGCAGTACTTC. It is translated as CAVAGQGASEQYF.

Remarks on this clonotype: Germline and junction disagree at one end, which may indicate a read error. CDR3 bases: TGCGCCAGTAGCTTGGCCCGGACAGGGGCGGATGGCTACACCTTC. Residues: CASSLARTGADGYTF. The chain couples TRBV5-1 to TRBJ1-2; 9 bases agree with TRBD1. CDR1 is SGHRS and CDR2 is YFSETQ in the germline V gene. The CDR3 is 15 amino acids.

The table lists this clonotype with a few counts. The chain combines TRBV11-3 with TRBJ2-1, with 7 bases fitting TRBD1. This CDR3 is 14 amino acids long. Germline V CDR1 and CDR2: SGHNT, YENEEA. Trimming removed 5 bases from V and 7 bases from J; junction bases left unmatched: 8. CDR3 DNA sequence: TGTGCCAGCAGCACCAGACAGGGCACGAATGAGCAGTTCTTC. It specifies CASSTRQGTNEQFF.

This chain uses TRBV2 with TRBJ1-2; no clear D gene. CDR3 length: 13 residues. The germline gives CDR1 SNHLY, CDR2 FYNNEI. Trimming took 8 bases from V and 0 from J, leaving 10 bases between them. CDR3 sequence reads: CASGVAPNYGYTF. As DNA, the CDR3 is TGTGCCAGCGGGGTGGCACCTAACTATGGCTACACCTTC. The full variable domain, in which reference TRBV2 and TRBJ1-2 provide the parts outside the CDR3, is EPEVTQTPSHQVTQMGQEVILRCVPISNHLYFYWYRQILGQKVEFLVSFYNNEISEKSEIFDDQFSVERPDGSNFTLKIRSTKLEDSAMYFCASGVAPNYGYTFGSGTRLTVV.

This clonotype was picked up a small number of times. V is TRBV30 and J is TRBJ2-1, with 8 bases lining up with TRBD2. This CDR3 spans 15 amino acids. Germline V gene lookup returns CDR1 GTSNPN and CDR2 SVGIG (reference sequence). Losses at the gene ends were 4 bases for V and 1 base for J; bases not matched to a gene: 6. CDR3 nucleotide sequence: TGTGCCTGGATGCCGAGCGGGAGATCCTACAATGAGCAGTTCTTC. As protein: CAWMPSGRSYNEQFF.

Only one count was recorded for this clonotype. This chain joins TRBV20-1 and TRBJ2-7; D may be TRBD1 (6 bases). The end of the DNA aligns better with TRBJ2-5, so the J call may be wrong. Germline assignment: CDR1 DFQATT and CDR2 SNEGSKA (reference sequence). The CDR3 sequence is 11 residues long. CDR3 residues: CSANDRPTQYF. The CDR3 DNA is TGCAGTGCTAACGACAGGCCGACCCAGTACTTC.

This clonotype came up a few times. This chain connects TRBV7-2 to TRBJ2-1, with D possibly TRBD2 on 6 matching bases. CDR1 and CDR2 (germline): SGHTA, FQGNSA. Deletions cut 5 bases from V and 9 bases from J, with 14 bases between. The CDR3 extends over 13 amino acids. The CDR3 DNA is TGTGCCAGCAGCCTTTGGACTAACGGTGAGCAGTTCTTC. It codes for CASSLWTNGEQFF.

This chain links TRBV5-1 with TRBJ2-5; TRBD2 is a possible D gene (5 bases). The CDR3 covers 14 residues. Trimming shortened V by 0 bases and J by 2 bases, and 8 bases separated the two germline ends. The V gene's germline CDR1 is SGHRS and CDR2 YFSETQ. The CDR3 reads CASSLERQQETQYF. CDR3 bases: TGCGCCAGCAGCTTGGAGCGGCAGCAAGAGACCCAGTACTTC.

This clonotype was counted between two and nine times. This chain uses TRBV6-5 with TRBJ2-1; D assignment may be TRBD1 or TRBD2 (5 bases each). V lost 4 bases and J 5 bases, leaving 15 bases between the germline ends. Germline V lookup: CDR1 MNHEY, CDR2 SVGAGI. This CDR3 comprises 15 residues. For the CDR3, the DNA is TGTGCCAGCAGTTCCGCTGGGACCGTCGACAATGAGCAGTTCTTC. Its translation: CASSSAGTVDNEQFF.

The chain recombines TRBV7-9 with TRBJ2-7; D is uncertain. Deletions cut 5 bases from V and 4 bases from J, with 12 bases between. CDR1 and CDR2 from the germline V gene are SEHNR and FQNEAQ (reference sequence). The CDR3 covers 13 residues. The DNA for the CDR3 is TGTGCCAGCAGCAACAGTGAAAGGTACGAGCAGTACTTC. Amino acid sequence: CASSNSERYEQYF.

In this sample, this clonotype turned up a few times. This chain joins TRBV6-1 and TRBJ2-1, with 11 nucleotides matching TRBD2. Losses at the gene ends were 7 bases for V and 4 bases for J; bases not matched to a gene: 6. Germline lookup yields CDR1 MNHNS and CDR2 SASEGT. The CDR3 has 15 amino acids. DNA of the CDR3: TGTGCCAGCACCTCTAGCGGGGGGCATTACAATGAGCAGTTCTTC. Its protein product is CASTSSGGHYNEQFF.

The sample holds a few counts of this clonotype. This chain uses TRBV13 with TRBJ2-4; 12 bases map to TRBD2. The germline CDR1 and CDR2 sequences are PRHDT and FYEKMQ (reference sequence). CDR3 length: 15 residues. The V gene end was trimmed by 5 bases and the J gene end by 13 bases; junction bases not matched to a gene: 12. The CDR3: CASSPRTSGMWEQYF. DNA for the CDR3: TGTGCCAGCAGCCCCCGGACTAGCGGGATGTGGGAGCAGTACTTC.

This clonotype was counted between two and nine times. A much larger clone lies one base from this, so it may be a read error. The rearrangement uses TRBV24-1 and TRBJ1-1; D might be TRBD1 (6 bases). This CDR3 comprises 13 residues. The germline CDR1 and CDR2 sequences are KGHDR and SFDVKD. Trimming took off 6 bases at V and 0 bases at J, with 7 bases between the two ends. CDR3 coding DNA: TGTGCCACCAGTCAGGGGATGAACACTGAAGCTTTCTTT. Its protein product is CATSQGMNTEAFF.

There are many counts of this clonotype. This chain uses TRBV18 with TRBJ2-3; no definite D call. In germline, CDR1 is KGHSH, CDR2 LQKENI. Trimming cost V 2 bases and J 4 bases, with 7 bases left between them. The CDR3 covers 13 residues. The CDR3 loop reads CASSPAGADTQYF. The CDR3 DNA sequence: TGTGCCAGCTCACCAGCTGGGGCAGATACGCAGTATTTT. The whole variable domain, filled in from reference TRBV18 and TRBJ2-3, reads NAGVMQNPRHLVRRRGQEARLRCSPMKGHSHVYWYRQLPEEGLKFMVYLQKENIIDESGMPKERFSAEFPKEGPSILRIQQVVRGDSAAYFCASSPAGADTQYFGPGTRLTVL.

The J gene is TRBJ2-6, the V gene TRBV6-2 or TRBV6-3; tentatively, D is TRBD1 or TRBD2 (5 bases each). Trimming left V 5 bases short and J 4 bases short, with 12 bases between. CDR3 size: 15 residues. Germline CDR1 reads MNHEY; CDR2 reads SVGEGT. CDR3 DNA: TGTGCCAGCAGTCAACGGGACCGCGGGGCCAACGTCCTGACTTTC. It encodes CASSQRDRGANVLTF.

V gene TRBV20-1 combines with J gene TRBJ2-7, with a weak D call TRBD2 (5 bases). Germline assignment: CDR1 DFQATT and CDR2 SNEGSKA (reference sequence). V was cut by 6 bases and J by 2 bases, with 17 bases left in between. This CDR3 region has 14 residues. The CDR3 coding sequence is TGCAGTGCGGGTGGTCCTAGCCCCCCCTACGAGCAGTACTTC. Its protein is CSAGGPSPPYEQYF.

CDR3 protein: CASSPDLGAEAFF. The CDR3 coding sequence is TGTGCCAGCAGCCCCGATTTAGGGGCTGAAGCTTTCTTT. This chain uses TRBV7-2 with TRBJ1-1; D perhaps matches TRBD1 (5 bases). Per the germline V gene, CDR1 is SGHTA and CDR2 is FQGNSA. Trimming took off 5 bases at V and 6 bases at J, with 13 bases between the two ends. The CDR3 has 13 residues.

V and J are TRBV18 and TRBJ2-1, with a weak D call TRBD2 (6 bases). Per the germline V gene, CDR1 is KGHSH and CDR2 is LQKENI. The CDR3 is made up of 16 amino acids. V shed 0 bases and J shed 7 bases, with 16 bases lying between them. CDR3 DNA sequence: TGTGCCAGCTCACCACCTCAGGCTAGCGATTTGAATGAGCAGTTCTTC. Translated: CASSPPQASDLNEQFF. The variable domain in full, with the rest retrieved from reference TRBV18 and TRBJ2-1, is NAGVMQNPRHLVRRRGQEARLRCSPMKGHSHVYWYRQLPEEGLKFMVYLQKENIIDESGMPKERFSAEFPKEGPSILRIQQVVRGDSAAYFCASSPPQASDLNEQFFGPGTRLTVL.

This clonotype was seen a handful of times. The DNA for the CDR3 is TGCAGTGCTAGCGGCAGGGTTGTTCGCAATCAGCCCCAGCATTTT. Translating gives CSASGRVVRNQPQHF. The chain recombines TRBV20-1 with TRBJ1-5; D perhaps matches TRBD1 (5 bases). Germline CDR1 DFQATT, CDR2 SNEGSKA (reference sequence). The CDR3 is made up of 15 amino acids. V was cut by 3 bases and J by 2 bases, with 14 bases left in between.

The chain carries TRBV7-9 and TRBJ2-1; D remains unclear. Germline values: CDR1 SEHNR, CDR2 FQNEAQ (reference sequence). The V gene lost 3 bases and the J gene lost 9 bases, with 12 bases spanning the gap. The CDR3 sequence is 13 residues long. The CDR3 spells CASSFESVGEQFF. CDR3 bases: TGTGCCAGCAGCTTTGAAAGTGTCGGTGAGCAGTTCTTC.

There are many counts of this clonotype. The V call is TRBV10-3, the J call TRBJ2-1, with a tentative D call TRBD2 (5 bases). The V and J ends lost 6 bases and 3 bases respectively, with 18 bases between them. The CDR3 sequence is 16 residues long. Per germline, CDR1 ENHRY and CDR2 SYGVKD. The CDR3 bases are TGTGCCATCAGCAAGGAAGGCGGAGGCGGCTACAATGAGCAGTTCTTC. Translated: CAISKEGGGGYNEQFF.

This clonotype appeared a single time. The chain couples TRBV4-1 to TRBJ1-5, with 9 positions matching TRBD1. This CDR3 region has 19 residues. Germline CDR1 and CDR2: MGHRA and YSYEKL. V shed 1 base and J 1 base; nucleotides not matched to a gene: 11. CDR3 DNA sequence: TGCGCCAGCAGCCAAGGGGGACAGGGTGGTAGGGCAAGCAATCAGCCCCAGCATTTT. It translates to CASSQGGQGGRASNQPQHF.